There are many counts of the clone carrying this TCR beta chain. Its antigen is as yet unknown. Documented time point: sample taken at primary tumor resection. The sequenced material consisted of unsorted whole RNA from tumor, nontumor lung or frozen PBMC. This specimen comes from a study of spatial heterogeneity in lung cancer. About the research overall: Compared with alpha-chain sequences, beta-chain sequences were consistently detected in greater numbers. Study results and caveats: Expanded TCRs classified as ubiquitous or regional were counted, and these counts tracked ubiquitous and regional nonsynonymous mutations, respectively. Counts of expanded alpha and beta TCRs within tumors tracked the tumor nonsynonymous mutation count.

A unique molecular identifier was attached to every TCR cDNA molecule. Via MiXCR, TCRdb re-called the 5' RACE reads, giving one row per CDR3 protein. This table has some 9,000 distinct CDR3 sequences, 5% to 6.5% appearing once. This CDR3 comprises 16 residues. Trimming took off 5 bases at V and 2 bases at J, with 19 bases between the two ends. The V gene's germline CDR1 is SEHNR and CDR2 FQNEAQ (reference sequence). The material was lung tumor tissue, obtained at surgery. The clonotype comes from a female donor with early-stage non-small cell lung cancer. The chain links TRBV7-9 to TRBJ2-7; possible D gene TRBD1, 6 bases. Written as DNA, the CDR3 is TGTGCCAGCAGCCAAATAACCGGGACATTGGCCTACGAGCAGTACTTC. Translation gives CASSQITGTLAYEQYF.